This T cell receptor (beta chain) emerged from a study of human T cells and chemical hapten exposure. Notes on the study in general: Unchanged with DPC sensitization were TCRs above 1 in 1000 frequency.

Ten or more counts support this clonotype. Antigen unknown. Stated time point: healthy volunteer bleed at 2 weeks. Unseparated into fractions, whole blood served as the source from which total RNA was extracted. Germline loops: CDR1 SEHNR, CDR2 FQNEAQ (reference sequence). The trim removed 5 bases at V and 0 bases at J, leaving 2 bases unmatched. CDR3 size: 17 residues. TCRdb redid the calling of the RACE reads with MiXCR, one entry per CDR3 protein. The data show tens of thousands of distinct CDR3 sequences, approximately 8.2% seen once. The chain joins TRBV7-9 to TRBJ2-6; 12 bases map to TRBD2. Material: whole blood. The sequence came from a female donor in good health. Some clones in this sample may be carry-over from other donors' samples. This chain's CDR3 is CASSASGRASGANVLTF. CDR3 coding DNA: TGTGCCAGCAGCGCTAGCGGGAGGGCCTCTGGGGCCAACGTCCTGACTTTC.